Each of the 18 T cell receptor beta chains below was sequenced from the same sample in a study of a mutant IDH1 vaccine in newly diagnosed glioma (dated by TCRdb to 2020 to 2023). In the paper's terms, the time point label means: week 5, during vaccination. Each vaccine dose, consisting of 300 ug of a 20-mer mutant IDH1 peptide in Montanide, was administered subcutaneously with topical imiquimod. Preparation of the library involved the immunoSEQ multiplex PCR assay. TCRdb holds this immuneACCESS table with in-frame rearrangements only. Some clones are missing; in checked studies, unresolved V genes explain under half, and the rest has no known cause. Here the sample has roughly 51,000 clones; around 81% occur a single time. The top ten clones comprise 3% to 3.5% of the sample. Antigens of these TCRs are unknown. Sequences were derived from PBMCs, sampled from a glioma patient whose treatment included an IDH1 peptide vaccine. The origin of the receptors is a man aged 25 to 40 with glioma.

This clone was observed a few times. The chain is built from TRBV2 and TRBJ1-1; D perhaps matches TRBD1 (5 bases). The germline gives CDR1 SNHLY, CDR2 FYNNEI. The CDR3 spans 16 residues. Trimming pared 5 bases from V and 0 bases from J, leaving 16 bases between. The CDR3 here is CASSSEERQMNTEAFF. CDR3 DNA sequence: TGTGCCAGCAGTTCCGAGGAGAGACAGATGAACACTGAAGCTTTCTTT.

Written as DNA, the CDR3 is TGTGCCAGCAGCTTGGTACGGACGGACCAGTACTTC. As protein: CASSLVRTDQYF. This sequence joins TRBV5-8 and TRBJ2-5, with D unclear. Germline values: CDR1 SGHTS, CDR2 YDEGEE. The V and J ends lost 0 bases and 10 bases respectively, with 10 bases between them. The CDR3 loop spans 12 amino acids.

This chain connects TRBV18 to TRBJ2-7; D call uncertain. The CDR3 consists of 12 residues. Between the trimmed V and J ends, which lost 3 bases and 4 bases, there was a span of 7 bases. Germline lookup yields CDR1 KGHSH and CDR2 LQKENI. The CDR3 coding sequence is TGTGCCAGCTCACCTCAAAGGTACGAGCAGTACTTC. Protein sequence: CASSPQRYEQYF.

The chain recombines TRBV9 with TRBJ2-1, with D perhaps given as TRBD1 or TRBD2 (5 bases each). In germline, CDR1 is SGDLS, CDR2 YYNGEE. The CDR3 extends over 15 amino acids. The V and J ends lost 4 bases and 0 bases respectively, with 11 bases between them. This chain's CDR3 is CASSRTGPSYNEQFF. The CDR3 bases are TGTGCCAGCAGCCGGACGGGACCCTCCTACAATGAGCAGTTCTTC.

This clone is a singleton in its sample. The CDR3 DNA sequence: TGTGCCAGCAGCCTGTCGGGGTTGAGGGACGGAGGCTACACCTTC. This encodes CASSLSGLRDGGYTF. V is TRBV7-6 and J is TRBJ1-2, with D maybe TRBD1 (5 bases). CDR1 and CDR2 (germline): SGHVS, FNYEAQ. The ends were cut back, 5 bases at V and 8 bases at J, with 21 bases in the middle. The CDR3 is 15 residues long.

The V gene is TRBV4-1, the J gene TRBJ2-3; 7 bases are a match to TRBD1. V trimming: 4 bases; J trimming: 2 bases; junction bases outside the gene matches: 9. The CDR3 loop spans 16 amino acids. Germline-derived CDR1 and CDR2 are MGHRA and YSYEKL. The CDR3 sequence: CASSRRQGTNTDTQYF. DNA for the CDR3: TGCGCCAGCAGCCGAAGACAGGGAACGAACACAGATACGCAGTATTTT.

CDR3 amino acids: CASSLPGTAMGQPQHF. DNA for the CDR3: TGCGCCAGCAGCTTACCCGGGACAGCAATGGGGCAGCCCCAGCATTTT. The V call is TRBV4-1, the J call TRBJ1-5, with 7 bases identical to TRBD1. V dropped 5 bases and J dropped 7; count of bases not matched to a gene: 14. CDR3 length: 16 amino acids. The germline gives CDR1 MGHRA, CDR2 YSYEKL.

V gene TRBV6-5 combines with J gene TRBJ2-7, with 8 nucleotides matching TRBD1. The CDR3 is 14 amino acids. V shed 2 bases, J shed 1 base, and the junction held 1 base outside the gene matches. CDR1 and CDR2 (germline): MNHEY, SVGAGI. CDR3 sequence (DNA): TGTGCCAGCAGTTACGACAGGGGTTCCTACGAGCAGTACTTC. Translating it yields CASSYDRGSYEQYF.

The chain couples TRBV6-6 to TRBJ1-2; 8 bases map to TRBD1. V shed 2 bases, J shed 4 bases, and the junction held 3 bases outside the gene matches. Germline lookup yields CDR1 MNHNY and CDR2 SVGAGI (reference sequence). The CDR3 runs 14 residues. CDR3 DNA sequence: TGTGCCAGCAGTTACACGGACAGGGCCTATGGCTACACCTTC. Translated: CASSYTDRAYGYTF.

The rearrangement links TRBV6-1 to TRBJ1-2; TRBD1 might be the D (6 bases). The germline V gene encodes CDR1 MNHNS and CDR2 SASEGT. There are 12 residues in the CDR3. The V end was cut by 8 bases, the J end by 4 bases, with 11 bases between. CDR3 sequence: CASGQGTYGYTF. The CDR3 DNA reads as TGTGCCAGCGGCCAGGGGACCTATGGCTACACCTTC.

The V and J genes are TRBV19 and TRBJ2-1; no clear D gene. V dropped 1 base and J dropped 4 bases, with 14 bases sitting between them. There are 16 residues in the CDR3. From germline, CDR1 is LNHDA and CDR2 SQIVND (reference sequence). CDR3 sequence: CASSIGGSFGYNEQFF. The CDR3 bases are TGTGCCAGTAGTATAGGAGGCAGCTTCGGGTACAATGAGCAGTTCTTC.

The V and J genes are TRBV5-4 and TRBJ1-2; 11 nucleotides agree with TRBD1. Germline lookup yields CDR1 SGHNT and CDR2 YYREEE (reference sequence). J gave up 4 bases and V 5 bases, and 1 base lay outside the gene matches. The CDR3 contains 13 residues. In nucleotides, the CDR3 is TGTGCCAGCAGGGGACAGGGGGGCTATGGCTACACCTTC. Translating gives CASRGQGGYGYTF.

The V call is TRBV5-6, the J call TRBJ2-7; TRBD1 aligns across 7 bases. CDR3 length: 16 residues. J was trimmed by 0 bases and V by 4 bases; bases with no gene match: 10. Germline V gene lookup returns CDR1 SGHDT and CDR2 YYEEEE. This chain's CDR3 is CASSPEKQGNSYEQYF. CDR3 DNA: TGTGCCAGCAGCCCAGAAAAACAGGGGAACTCCTACGAGCAGTACTTC.

The chain recombines TRBV28 with TRBJ1-5; D is ambiguous. CDR3 length: 12 residues. V lost 6 bases and J lost 6, with 9 bases in between. The germline V gene encodes CDR1 MDHEN and CDR2 SYDVKM. As DNA, the CDR3 is TGTGCCAGCAGCGAAGGGAGTCAGCCCCAGCATTTT. Amino acids: CASSEGSQPQHF.

This clone came up once. The rearrangement links TRBV18 to TRBJ1-2; D ambiguous. This CDR3 has 16 residues. Deletions cut 0 bases from V and 6 bases from J, with 17 bases between. Germline-derived CDR1 and CDR2 are KGHSH and LQKENI. CDR3 sequence: CASSPPVREPLHGYTF. The CDR3 nucleotides are TGTGCCAGCTCACCACCGGTAAGGGAACCCCTCCATGGCTACACCTTC.

Note on this clone: Other DNA sequences of this sample code for an identical CDR3. The chain couples TRBV6-1 to TRBJ1-6; the D is unclear. This CDR3 spans 13 amino acids. V was shortened by 3 bases and J by 7 bases, with 7 bases between the two germline ends. The V gene's germline CDR1 is MNHNS and CDR2 SASEGT. Here the CDR3 DNA reads TGTGCCAGCAGTGATAGGGAAAATTCACCCCTCCACTTT. It codes for CASSDRENSPLHF.

This sequence joins TRBV5-4 and TRBJ1-2; D is unresolved. The V end was cut by 4 bases, the J end by 11 bases, with 15 bases between. The CDR3 sequence is 12 residues long. Germline V gene sequence: CDR1 SGHNT, CDR2 YYREEE (reference sequence). CDR3 DNA: TGTGCCAGCAGCCTCCCCAAGGGTGGGTACACCTTC. Translating it yields CASSLPKGGYTF.

The CDR3 coding sequence is TGTGCCAGCAGCTCCGCTCGGGGGGACAAAAACATTCAGTACTTC. Translating gives CASSSARGDKNIQYF. This rearrangement joins TRBV5-4 to TRBJ2-4; 7 bases align to TRBD2. J lost 3 bases, V lost 3 bases, and 6 bases had no gene match. Germline CDR1 is SGHNT and CDR2 is YYREEE (reference sequence). The CDR3 loop spans 15 amino acids.